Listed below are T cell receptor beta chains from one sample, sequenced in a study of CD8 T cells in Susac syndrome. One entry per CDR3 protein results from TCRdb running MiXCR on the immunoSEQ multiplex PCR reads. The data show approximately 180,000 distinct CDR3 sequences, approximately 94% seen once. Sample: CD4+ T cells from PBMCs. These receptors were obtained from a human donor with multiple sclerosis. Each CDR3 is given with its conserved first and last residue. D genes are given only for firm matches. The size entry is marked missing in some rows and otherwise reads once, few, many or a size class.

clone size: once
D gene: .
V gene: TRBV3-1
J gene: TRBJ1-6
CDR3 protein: CASSRQVSYNSPLHF
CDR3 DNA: TGTGCCAGCAGCCGTCAGGTTTCCTATAATTCACCCCTCCACTTT

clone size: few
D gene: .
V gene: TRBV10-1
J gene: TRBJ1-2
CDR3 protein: CASSPQRGYGYTF
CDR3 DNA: TGCGCCAGCAGCCCCCAGCGAGGGTATGGCTACACCTTC

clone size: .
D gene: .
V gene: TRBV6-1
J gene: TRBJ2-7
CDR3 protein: CACDRGTGTYEQYF
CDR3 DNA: TGTGCCTGCGACCGCGGGACGGGGACCTACGAGCAGTACTTC

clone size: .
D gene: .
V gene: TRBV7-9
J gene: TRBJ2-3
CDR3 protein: CASSLTGRADTQYF
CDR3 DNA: TGTGCCAGCAGCTTAACAGGGAGGGCAGATACGCAGTATTTT

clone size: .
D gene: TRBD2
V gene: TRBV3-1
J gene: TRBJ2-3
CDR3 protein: CASSVAGGTHDTQYF
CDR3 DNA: TGTGCCAGCAGCGTAGCGGGGGGGACCCATGATACGCAGTATTTT

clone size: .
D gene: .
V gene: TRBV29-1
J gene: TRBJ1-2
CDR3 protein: CSVLQGNYGYTF
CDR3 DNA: TGCAGCGTTCTCCAGGGAAACTATGGCTACACCTTC

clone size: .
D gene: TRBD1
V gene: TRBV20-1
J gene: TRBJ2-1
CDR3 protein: CSALPRDRLRDEQFF
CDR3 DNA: TGCAGTGCCCTACCTCGGGACAGGCTTCGCGATGAGCAGTTCTTC

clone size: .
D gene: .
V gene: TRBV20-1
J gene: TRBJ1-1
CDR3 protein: CSARDLSRQPNTEAFF
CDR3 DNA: TGCAGTGCTAGAGATCTTAGTCGACAGCCGAACACTGAAGCTTTCTTT

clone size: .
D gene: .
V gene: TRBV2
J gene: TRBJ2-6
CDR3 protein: CASETGANVLTF
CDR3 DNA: TGTGCCAGCGAGACTGGGGCCAACGTCCTGACTTTC

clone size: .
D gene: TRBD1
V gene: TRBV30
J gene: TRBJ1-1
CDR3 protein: CAWTLGTANTEAFF
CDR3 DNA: TGTGCCTGGACGCTCGGGACAGCGAACACTGAAGCTTTCTTT

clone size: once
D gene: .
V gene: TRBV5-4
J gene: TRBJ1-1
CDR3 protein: CASSVDWGNTEAFF
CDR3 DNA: TGTGCCAGCAGCGTGGATTGGGGGAACACTGAAGCTTTCTTT

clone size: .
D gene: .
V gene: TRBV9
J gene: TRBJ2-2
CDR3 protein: CASSPHTGELFF
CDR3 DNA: TGTGCCAGCAGCCCACACACCGGGGAGCTGTTTTTT

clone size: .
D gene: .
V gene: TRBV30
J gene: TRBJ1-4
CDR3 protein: CAWRRGLNIRGTNEKLFF
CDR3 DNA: TGTGCCTGGAGACGGGGTCTGAACATCAGGGGAACTAATGAAAAACTGTTTTTT

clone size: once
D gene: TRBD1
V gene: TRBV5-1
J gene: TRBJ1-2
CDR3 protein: CASSLTTTGNYGYTF
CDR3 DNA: TGCGCCAGCAGCTTGACTACGACAGGGAACTATGGCTACACCTTC

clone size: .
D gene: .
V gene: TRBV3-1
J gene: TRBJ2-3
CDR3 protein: CASSQDRTDTQYF
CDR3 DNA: TGTGCCAGCAGCCAAGACCGTACAGATACGCAGTATTTT

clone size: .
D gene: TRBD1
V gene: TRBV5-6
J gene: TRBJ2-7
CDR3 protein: CASSVTGQGVYEQYF
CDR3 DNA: TGTGCCAGCAGCGTCACGGGACAGGGGGTGTACGAGCAGTACTTC

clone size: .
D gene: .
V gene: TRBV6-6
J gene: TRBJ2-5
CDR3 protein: CASSYSPETQYF
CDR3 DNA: TGTGCCAGCAGTTACTCGCCGGAGACCCAGTACTTC

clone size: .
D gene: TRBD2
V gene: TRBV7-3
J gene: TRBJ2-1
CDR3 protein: CASSLVRAGGYNEQFF
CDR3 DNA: TGTGCCAGCAGCCTCGTCAGAGCGGGGGGATACAATGAGCAGTTCTTC

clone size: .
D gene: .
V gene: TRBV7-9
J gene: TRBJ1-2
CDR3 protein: CASSPRAHANYGYTF
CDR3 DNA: TGTGCCAGCAGCCCGCGGGCCCATGCTAACTATGGCTACACCTTC

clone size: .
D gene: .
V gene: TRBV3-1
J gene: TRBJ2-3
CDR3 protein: CASSLLGALTDTQYF
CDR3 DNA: TGTGCCAGCAGCCTCCTAGGGGCCCTCACAGATACGCAGTATTTT

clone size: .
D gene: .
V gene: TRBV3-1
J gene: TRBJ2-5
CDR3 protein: CASSQRQIEETQYF
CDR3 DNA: TGTGCCAGCAGCCAAAGACAGATAGAAGAGACCCAGTACTTC

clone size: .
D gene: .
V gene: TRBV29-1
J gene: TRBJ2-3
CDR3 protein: CSASNRTRTDTQYF
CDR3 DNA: TGCAGCGCCAGCAACAGGACCCGCACAGATACGCAGTATTTT

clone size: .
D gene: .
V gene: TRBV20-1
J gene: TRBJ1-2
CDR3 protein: CSASPGNYGYTF
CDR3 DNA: TGCAGTGCTAGCCCTGGGAACTATGGCTACACCTTC

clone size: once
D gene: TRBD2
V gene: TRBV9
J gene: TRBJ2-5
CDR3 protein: CASSPPGGGQETQYF
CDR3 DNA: TGTGCCAGCAGCCCCCCGGGGGGGGGCCAAGAGACCCAGTACTTC

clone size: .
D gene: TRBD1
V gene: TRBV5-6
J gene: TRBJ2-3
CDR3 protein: CASSSGQGWGDTQYF
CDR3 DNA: TGTGCCAGCAGCTCCGGACAGGGATGGGGGGATACGCAGTATTTT

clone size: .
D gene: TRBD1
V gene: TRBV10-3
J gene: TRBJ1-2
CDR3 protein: CAISGTGFPNYGYTF
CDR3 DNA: TGTGCCATCAGTGGGACAGGGTTCCCTAACTATGGCTACACCTTC

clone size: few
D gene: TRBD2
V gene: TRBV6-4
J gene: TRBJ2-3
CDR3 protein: CASSVLAGGTDTQYF
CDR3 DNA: TGTGCCAGCAGTGTCCTAGCGGGGGGTACAGATACGCAGTATTTT

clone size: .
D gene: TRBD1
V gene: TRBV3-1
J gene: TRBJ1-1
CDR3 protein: CASSLGQVEGAEAFF
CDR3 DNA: TGTGCCAGCAGCCTGGGACAGGTTGAGGGGGCTGAAGCTTTCTTT

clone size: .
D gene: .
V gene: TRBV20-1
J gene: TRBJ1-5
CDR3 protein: CSATTANQPQHF
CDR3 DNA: TGCAGTGCCACGACAGCGAATCAGCCCCAGCATTTT

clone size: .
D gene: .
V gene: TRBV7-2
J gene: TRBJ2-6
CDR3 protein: CASSSDGGANVLTF
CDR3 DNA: TGTGCCAGCAGCTCCGACGGTGGGGCCAACGTCCTGACTTTC

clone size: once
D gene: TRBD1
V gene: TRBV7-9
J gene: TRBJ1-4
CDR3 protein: CASSPGGRGPSNEKLFF
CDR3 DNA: TGTGCCAGCAGCCCCGGCGGCAGGGGGCCCTCCAATGAAAAACTGTTTTTT

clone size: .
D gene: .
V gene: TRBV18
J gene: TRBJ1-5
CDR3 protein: CASSPASDQPQHF
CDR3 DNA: TGTGCCAGCTCCCCGGCGTCAGATCAGCCCCAGCATTTT

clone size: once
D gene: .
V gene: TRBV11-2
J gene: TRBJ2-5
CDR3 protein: CASSPLLSTGTQYF
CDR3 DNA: TGTGCCAGCAGCCCTCTACTAAGCACGGGGACCCAGTACTTC

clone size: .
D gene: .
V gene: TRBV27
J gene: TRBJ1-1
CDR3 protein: CASSLGRVTEAFF
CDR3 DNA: TGTGCCAGCAGTTTGGGGAGAGTGACTGAAGCTTTCTTT

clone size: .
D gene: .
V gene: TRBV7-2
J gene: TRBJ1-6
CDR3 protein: CASSSQGITYNSPLHF
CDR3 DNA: TGTGCCAGCAGCTCACAGGGCATCACCTATAATTCACCCCTCCACTTT

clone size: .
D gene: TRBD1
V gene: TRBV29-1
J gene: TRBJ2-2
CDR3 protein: CSVEGFRGTGNTGELFF
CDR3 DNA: TGCAGCGTTGAGGGTTTCCGGGGGACAGGGAACACCGGGGAGCTGTTTTTT

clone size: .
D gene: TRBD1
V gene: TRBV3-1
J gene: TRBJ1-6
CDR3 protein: CASSLGQGQSPLHF
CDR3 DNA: TGTGCCAGCAGCCTAGGACAGGGCCAATCACCCCTCCACTTT

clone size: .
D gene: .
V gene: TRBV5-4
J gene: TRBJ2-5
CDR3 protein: CASSVWTSKETQYF
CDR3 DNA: TGTGCCAGCAGCGTGTGGACAAGTAAAGAGACCCAGTACTTC

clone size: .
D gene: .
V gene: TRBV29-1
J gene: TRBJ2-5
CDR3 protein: CSVAYQETQYF
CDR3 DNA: TGCAGCGTTGCCTACCAAGAGACCCAGTACTTC

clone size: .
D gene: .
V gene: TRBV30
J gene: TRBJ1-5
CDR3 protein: CAWSARIGRGNQPQHF
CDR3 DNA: TGTGCCTGGAGTGCAAGGATCGGACGGGGGAATCAGCCCCAGCATTTT

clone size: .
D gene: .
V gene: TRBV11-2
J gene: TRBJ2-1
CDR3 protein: CASSRGGTEQFF
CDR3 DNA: TGTGCCAGCAGCCGCGGAGGCACTGAGCAGTTCTTC

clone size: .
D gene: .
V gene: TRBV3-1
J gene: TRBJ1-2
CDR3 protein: CASSQEWAGNYGYTF
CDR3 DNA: TGTGCCAGCAGCCAAGAGTGGGCTGGGAACTATGGCTACACCTTC

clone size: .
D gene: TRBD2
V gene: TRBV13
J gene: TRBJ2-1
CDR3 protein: CATSGTPYGGADDEQFF
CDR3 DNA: TGTGCCACGTCCGGGACACCTTACGGGGGGGCCGATGATGAGCAGTTCTTC

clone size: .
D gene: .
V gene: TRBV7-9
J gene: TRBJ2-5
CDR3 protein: CASSRDPQETQYF
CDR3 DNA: TGTGCCAGCAGCCGGGACCCGCAGGAGACCCAGTACTTC

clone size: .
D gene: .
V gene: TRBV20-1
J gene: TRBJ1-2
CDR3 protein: CSARTAGASPLNYGYTF
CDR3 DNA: TGCAGTGCTAGAACAGCTGGGGCCTCACCGCTCAACTATGGCTACACCTTC

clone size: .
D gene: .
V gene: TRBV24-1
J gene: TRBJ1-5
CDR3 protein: CATSDSRYSNQPQHF
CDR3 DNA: TGTGCCACCAGTGATTCAAGATATAGCAATCAGCCCCAGCATTTT